A single sample gave rise to the 20 T cell receptor beta chains below, sequenced in a study of blood T cell repertoires in COVID-19. Sequencing was performed with immunoSEQ multiplex PCR; in TCRdb, only in-frame clones are kept and a portion is missing. This table holds a few hundred thousand clones, around 84% found once. The sample taken for sequencing was peripheral blood. Receptors were obtained from a human donor with acute or convalescent COVID-19. The donor label of this sample is uncertain.

V and J are TRBV5-1 and TRBJ1-4, with D possibly matching TRBD1 (6 bases). This CDR3 has 15 amino acids. V lost 0 bases to trimming and J lost 4 bases, with 10 bases between them. Germline V lookup: CDR1 SGHRS, CDR2 YFSETQ. CDR3 coding DNA: TGCGCCAGCAGCTTGGGGTCAGGGGTTAATGAAAAACTGTTTTTT. This codes for CASSLGSGVNEKLFF.

The V call is TRBV4-2, the J call TRBJ1-2; D is perhaps TRBD1 (6 bases). CDR1 and CDR2 (germline): LGHNA, YNFKEQ. The CDR3 has 15 amino acids. Trimming pared 3 bases from V and 14 bases from J, leaving 25 bases between. CDR3 sequence reads: CASSHLKTGPLGSTF. The DNA for the CDR3 is TGTGCCAGCAGCCATTTGAAGACAGGTCCCCTTGGCTCAACCTTC.

The rearrangement uses TRBV2 and TRBJ1-5; no clear D gene. With 6 bases removed from V and 5 bases from J, the gap between germline ends came to 11 bases. The CDR3 spans 13 residues. From germline, CDR1 is SNHLY and CDR2 FYNNEI. CDR3 sequence (DNA): TGTGCCAGCAGGCGCCACACAGATCAGCCCCAGCATTTT. This encodes CASRRHTDQPQHF.

This chain joins TRBV19 and TRBJ2-6, with 7 bases that match TRBD1. With V trimmed by 2 bases and J by 0 bases, 4 bases remained unmatched. Germline V gene data show CDR1 as LNHDA and CDR2 as SQIVND (reference sequence). The CDR3 runs 17 residues. The CDR3 bases are TGTGCCAGTAGTATAAGGACAGGACCCTCTGGGGCCAACGTCCTGACTTTC. It specifies CASSIRTGPSGANVLTF.

The chain is built from TRBV10-1 and TRBJ2-1, with D perhaps TRBD1 (6 bases). The germline V gene has CDR1 WNHNN and CDR2 SYGVQD (reference sequence). The CDR3 totals 14 residues. Trimming took off 6 bases at V and 2 bases at J, with 11 bases between the two ends. CDR3 bases: TGCGCCAGCAGCGAGAACAGGGCCTACAATGAGCAGTTCTTC. Translation: CASSENRAYNEQFF.

CDR3 bases: TGTGCCAGCTCGGGGGTCCATTGGTCCTACAATGAGCAGTTCTTC. It is translated as CASSGVHWSYNEQFF. The chain recombines TRBV6-5 with TRBJ2-1, with D perhaps matching TRBD2 (6 bases). V was pared by 8 bases and J by 1 base, with 15 bases between. This CDR3 spans 15 amino acids. Looked up from germline, CDR1 is MNHEY and CDR2 is SVGAGI.

The chain employs TRBV7-9 and TRBJ2-3; perhaps TRBD1 as D (6 bases). CDR1 is SEHNR, CDR2 FQNEAQ, per germline (reference sequence). V lost 7 bases and J lost 2, with 13 bases in between. The CDR3 loop spans 14 amino acids. The CDR3 loop is CASNTGTLTDTQYF. The CDR3, as DNA: TGTGCCAGCAACACCGGGACACTCACAGATACGCAGTATTTT.

This clone was counted a single time. The chain is built from TRBV2 and TRBJ2-7; D is perhaps TRBD1 (6 bases). Per the germline V gene, CDR1 is SNHLY and CDR2 is FYNNEI. The CDR3 consists of 13 residues. The V gene lost 3 bases and the J gene lost 7 bases, with 13 bases spanning the gap. The CDR3, as DNA: TGTGCCAGCAGTGAGAGGGGGATGGGTGAGCAGTACTTC. Amino acids: CASSERGMGEQYF.

CDR3 protein: CASSPHLGGDTQYF. CDR3 DNA sequence: TGTGCCAGCAGCCCCCACTTGGGGGGAGATACGCAGTATTTT. The chain recombines TRBV14 with TRBJ2-3; tentative D call: TRBD2 (6 bases). V shed 4 bases and J shed 5 bases, with 13 bases lying between them. This CDR3 has 14 residues. The germline gives CDR1 SGHDN, CDR2 FVKESK. The full variable domain, in which reference TRBV14 and TRBJ2-3 provide the parts outside the CDR3, is EAGVTQFPSHSVIEKGQTVTLRCDPISGHDNLYWYRRVMGKEIKFLLHFVKESKQDESGMPNNRFLAERTGGTYSTLKVQPAELEDSGVYFCASSPHLGGDTQYFGPGTRLTVL.

This chain connects TRBV7-8 to TRBJ1-1, with 7 positions matching TRBD1. In germline, CDR1 is SGHVS, CDR2 FQNEAQ. V shed 1 base and J 5 bases; nucleotides not matched to a gene: 1. The CDR3 extends over 13 amino acids. The CDR3 bases are TGTGCCAGCAGCTTAGTACAGGGGACTGAAGCTTTCTTT. Translation: CASSLVQGTEAFF.

CDR3 sequence (DNA): TGTGCCAGCAGCTTGTACGTGGACGGGAAGGGCTACACCTTC. It specifies CASSLYVDGKGYTF. The rearrangement links TRBV5-4 to TRBJ1-2, with unresolved D. The germline V and J ends were trimmed by 1 base and 8 bases, with 15 bases remaining between them. CDR1 and CDR2 from the germline V gene are SGHNT and YYREEE (reference sequence). CDR3 length: 14 residues.

The CDR3 is CASSERGQGRGYTF. Written as DNA, the CDR3 is TGTGCCAGCAGTGAAAGGGGACAGGGCAGGGGCTACACCTTC. The rearrangement joins TRBV6-1 to TRBJ1-2; 9 bases are shared with TRBD1. Germline trimming cut 2 bases from V and 8 bases from J; bases unmatched to any gene: 6. The CDR3 spans 14 residues. CDR1 is MNHNS, CDR2 SASEGT, per germline.

V usage is TRBV7-9 and J usage is TRBJ2-1; D is ambiguous. Germline loops: CDR1 SEHNR, CDR2 FQNEAQ (reference sequence). There are 16 residues in the CDR3. V was cut by 1 base and J by 4 bases, with 14 bases left in between. CDR3 sequence: CASSLGGENRYNEQFF. The DNA for the CDR3 is TGTGCCAGCAGCTTAGGAGGCGAGAACCGATACAATGAGCAGTTCTTC.

The gene calls are TRBV18 and TRBJ1-2, with TRBD1 matching over 7 bases. With 4 bases clipped from V and 5 bases from J, the junction kept 4 bases outside the gene matches. Looked up from germline, CDR1 is KGHSH and CDR2 is LQKENI. The length of the CDR3 is 13 residues. CDR3 residues: CASSLGQKYGYTF. The CDR3, as DNA: TGTGCCAGCTCACTGGGACAGAAATATGGCTACACCTTC.

The chain links TRBV15 to TRBJ1-3; D is possibly TRBD1 (5 bases). Germline V gene lookup returns CDR1 LNHNV and CDR2 YYDKDF (reference sequence). V was cut by 4 bases and J by 0 bases, with 13 bases left in between. The CDR3 sequence is 16 residues long. As DNA, the CDR3 is TGTGCCACCAGCAAGCAACAGGCCAACTCTGGAAACACCATATATTTT. Translated, it gives CATSKQQANSGNTIYF.

The chain links TRBV2 to TRBJ2-3; tentatively, D is TRBD1 (5 bases). In germline, CDR1 is SNHLY, CDR2 FYNNEI. V lost 6 bases to trimming and J lost 0 bases, with 16 bases between them. This CDR3 has 16 amino acids. The CDR3 region is CASRKGVGLSTDTQYF. In nucleotides, the CDR3 is TGTGCCAGCAGAAAAGGGGTCGGGCTAAGCACAGATACGCAGTATTTT.

The chain links TRBV18 to TRBJ2-7; TRBD2 might be the D (6 bases). Trimming pared 3 bases from V and 5 bases from J, leaving 11 bases between. The CDR3 is 13 residues long. CDR1 KGHSH and CDR2 LQKENI come from the germline V gene. CDR3 nucleotide sequence: TGTGCCAGCTCACCTAATTGGGGGGACGAGCAGTACTTC. Translated, it gives CASSPNWGDEQYF.

The chain uses TRBV14 and TRBJ2-7; 9 positions agree with TRBD2. The J segment lost 3 bases and the V segment lost 6 bases, leaving 9 bases of the junction unmatched. This CDR3 comprises 15 residues. Germline CDR1 is SGHDN and CDR2 is FVKESK. Here the CDR3 DNA reads TGTGCCAGCAGTCTCGGCGGGAGGGCCCTCTACGAGCAGTACTTC. Protein sequence: CASSLGGRALYEQYF.

This rearrangement joins TRBV19 to TRBJ1-1, with D uncertain. Germline V CDR1 and CDR2: LNHDA, SQIVND (reference sequence). V shed 5 bases and J shed 0 bases, with 13 bases lying between them. The CDR3 covers 15 residues. The CDR3, as DNA: TGTGCCAGTAGTCCCCAGCAGACTATGAACACTGAAGCTTTCTTT. Its translation: CASSPQQTMNTEAFF.

The V gene is TRBV2, the J gene TRBJ2-6, with 7 nucleotides matching TRBD1. Germline CDR1 SNHLY, CDR2 FYNNEI. Trimming at V came to 6 bases and at J to 3 bases, leaving 5 bases not matched to a gene. The CDR3 is made up of 15 amino acids. The CDR3 region is CASSSGGVGANVLTF. CDR3 nucleotide sequence: TGTGCCAGCAGCTCAGGGGGTGTTGGGGCCAACGTCCTGACTTTC.